The entry that follows covers one T cell receptor beta chain sequence. The clone's antigen remains unknown. Base quality data are lacking; no much larger clone is found one base away. This specimen belongs to a study of radiotherapy plus CTLA-4 blockade in lung cancer (dated by TCRdb to about 2018). For the wider study: Among the enrolled patients, roughly 19% had an objective response, and 31% reached disease control.

CDR3 length: 14 amino acids, cysteine to phenylalanine. CDR3 DNA is the only sequence kept; it has 42 bases, read in frame from the first base. V has 4 bases trimmed and J has 0 bases trimmed; junction bases matching no gene number 4. The germline V gene specifies SGHRS as CDR1 and YFSETQ as CDR2. Points the paper makes about the study in general: Early dynamic changes in blood T cell clones, together with increased serum interferon-beta after radiation, were reported as the strongest predictors of response. After treatment with radiotherapy and ipilimumab, TCR clones that came from tumors expanded in the peripheral blood.

The library relied on the immunoSEQ multiplex PCR assay. Imported from immuneACCESS, the table was reduced by TCRdb to in-frame sequences with V and J called. These copies leave out some clones; in studies compared against another copy, an unresolved V gene accounts for under half, and the cause of the remainder is not known. Recorded for this sample are 81,000 or so clones; less than 85% of them occurred a single time. 0.79% of the sample is held by the ten biggest clonotypes. The study evaluated CTLA-4 blockade (ipilimumab) given together with focal radiation therapy in patients who had chemo-refractory metastatic non-small-cell lung cancer.

The chain couples TRBV5-1 to TRBJ2-7, with 7 bases in between that match TRBD1. Material: peripheral blood, obtained from a patient treated with radiotherapy plus ipilimumab. The receptor was derived from a human donor with non-small cell lung cancer who had stable disease on radiotherapy plus ipilimumab. CDR3 sequence: CASSEQGVSYEQYF. The nucleotide sequence is TGCGCCAGCAGCGAGCAGGGGGTCTCCTACGAGCAGTACTTC.